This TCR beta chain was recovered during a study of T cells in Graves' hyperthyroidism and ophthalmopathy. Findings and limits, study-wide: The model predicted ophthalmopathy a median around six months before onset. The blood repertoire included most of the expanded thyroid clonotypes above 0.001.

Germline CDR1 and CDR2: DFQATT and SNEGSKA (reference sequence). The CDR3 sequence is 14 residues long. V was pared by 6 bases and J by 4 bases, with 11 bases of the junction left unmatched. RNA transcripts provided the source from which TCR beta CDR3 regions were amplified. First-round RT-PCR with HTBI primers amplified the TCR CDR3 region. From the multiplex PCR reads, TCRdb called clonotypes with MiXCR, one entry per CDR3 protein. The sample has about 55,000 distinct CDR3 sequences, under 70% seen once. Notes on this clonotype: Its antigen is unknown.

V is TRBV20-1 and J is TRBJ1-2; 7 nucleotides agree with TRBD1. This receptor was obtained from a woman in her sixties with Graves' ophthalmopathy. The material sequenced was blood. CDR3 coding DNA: TGCAGTGCCTACAGACAGGGACCGATCTATGGCTACACCTTC. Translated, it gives CSAYRQGPIYGYTF.